Below are 4 T cell receptor beta chains sequenced from a single sample in a study of T cell clonotyping in hematopoietic cell transplantation. Clones were sequenced by immunoSEQ multiplex PCR, and TCRdb holds only the in-frame ones, with some missing. Among some 9,700 clones listed, around 97% were seen once. Sequenced here: peripheral blood mononuclear cells, sampled 100 days after allogeneic stem cell transplant. These receptors were obtained from a male patient over 55 who had an allogeneic stem cell transplant from a related donor, so the T cells may come from the graft donor. Some clones in this sample may be carry-over from other donors' samples.

This chain joins TRBV7-2 and TRBJ2-7; maybe TRBD1 (5 bases). The CDR3 spans 12 residues. Trimming removed 5 bases from V and 4 bases from J, with 9 bases in between. Germline loops: CDR1 SGHTA, CDR2 FQGNSA. CDR3 DNA: TGTGCCAGCAGCAAGCAGGGTTACGAGCAGTACTTC. Translating it yields CASSKQGYEQYF.

The chain uses TRBV4-2 and TRBJ1-1; possibly TRBD1 for D (5 bases). CDR1 is LGHNA, CDR2 YNFKEQ, per germline. The V end was cut by 0 bases, the J end by 4 bases, with 12 bases between. This CDR3 is built from 15 residues. In DNA form, the CDR3 reads TGTGCCAGCAGCCAAGATACCCAGGGTCCCACTGAAGCTTTCTTT. This encodes CASSQDTQGPTEAFF.

The chain carries TRBV11-2 and TRBJ2-6; no clear D. The length of the CDR3 is 14 residues. Trimming removed 1 base from V and 0 bases from J, with 1 base in between. CDR1 is SGHAT and CDR2 is FQNNGV in the germline V gene. CDR3 amino acids: CASSLASGANVLTF. Here the CDR3 DNA reads TGTGCCAGCAGCTTAGCCTCTGGGGCCAACGTCCTGACTTTC.

This rearrangement joins TRBV9 to TRBJ1-1; 9 bases are shared with TRBD1. V shed 3 bases, J shed 0 bases, and the junction held 3 bases outside the gene matches. CDR3 size: 15 residues. CDR1 and CDR2 (germline): SGDLS, YYNGEE. The CDR3 coding sequence is TGTGCCAGCAGCGAGGGACAGGGCATGAACACTGAAGCTTTCTTT. Translated: CASSEGQGMNTEAFF.